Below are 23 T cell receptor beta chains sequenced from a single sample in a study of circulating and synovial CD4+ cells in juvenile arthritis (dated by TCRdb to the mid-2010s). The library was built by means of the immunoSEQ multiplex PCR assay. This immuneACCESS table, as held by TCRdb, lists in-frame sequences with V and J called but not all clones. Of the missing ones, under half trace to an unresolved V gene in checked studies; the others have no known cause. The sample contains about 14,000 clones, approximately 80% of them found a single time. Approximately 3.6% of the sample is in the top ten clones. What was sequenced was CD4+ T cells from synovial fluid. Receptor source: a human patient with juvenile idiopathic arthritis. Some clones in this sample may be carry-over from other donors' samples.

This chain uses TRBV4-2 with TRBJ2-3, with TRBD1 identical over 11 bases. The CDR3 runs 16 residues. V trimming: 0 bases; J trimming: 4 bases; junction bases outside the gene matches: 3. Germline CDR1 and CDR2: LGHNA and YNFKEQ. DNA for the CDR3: TGTGCCAGCAGCCAAGATGAGGGACAGGGGGCAGATACGCAGTATTTT. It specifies CASSQDEGQGADTQYF.

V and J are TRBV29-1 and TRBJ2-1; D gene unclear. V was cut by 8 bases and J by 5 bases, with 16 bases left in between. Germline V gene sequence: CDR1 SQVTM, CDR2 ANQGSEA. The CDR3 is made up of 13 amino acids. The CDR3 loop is CSHGVVLNNEQFF. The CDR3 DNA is TGCAGCCACGGAGTTGTGTTGAACAATGAGCAGTTCTTC.

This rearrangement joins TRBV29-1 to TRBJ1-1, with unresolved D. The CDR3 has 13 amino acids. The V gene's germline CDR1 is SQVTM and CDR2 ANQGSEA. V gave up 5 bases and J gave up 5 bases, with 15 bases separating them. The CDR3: CSVWSAERTEAFF. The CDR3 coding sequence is TGCAGCGTTTGGTCCGCTGAGAGGACTGAAGCTTTCTTT.

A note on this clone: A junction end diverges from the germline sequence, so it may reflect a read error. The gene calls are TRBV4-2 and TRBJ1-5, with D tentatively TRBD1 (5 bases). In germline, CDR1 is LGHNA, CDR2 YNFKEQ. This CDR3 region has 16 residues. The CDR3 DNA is TGTGCCAGCGGCCAAGTTGGGGCTCTAGGCAATCAGCCCCAGCATTTT. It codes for CASGQVGALGNQPQHF.

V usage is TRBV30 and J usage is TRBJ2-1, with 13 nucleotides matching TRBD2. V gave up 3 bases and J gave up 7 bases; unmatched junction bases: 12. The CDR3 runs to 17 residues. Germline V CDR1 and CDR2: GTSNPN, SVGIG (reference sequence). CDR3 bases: TGTGCCTGGAGGGCCCCGGGACTAGCGGGATTTGGGAATGAGCAGTTCTTC. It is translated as CAWRAPGLAGFGNEQFF.

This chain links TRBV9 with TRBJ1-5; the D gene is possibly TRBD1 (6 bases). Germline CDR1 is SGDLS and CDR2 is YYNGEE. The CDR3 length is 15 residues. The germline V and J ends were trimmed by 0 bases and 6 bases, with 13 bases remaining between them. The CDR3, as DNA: TGTGCCAGCAGCGTAGAGGGGGGGGCGGTTCAGCCCCAGCATTTT. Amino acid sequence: CASSVEGGAVQPQHF.

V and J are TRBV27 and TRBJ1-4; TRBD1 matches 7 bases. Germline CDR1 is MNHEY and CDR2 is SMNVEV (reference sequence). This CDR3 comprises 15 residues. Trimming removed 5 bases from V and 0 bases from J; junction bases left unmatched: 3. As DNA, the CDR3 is TGTGCCAGCAGTCCGGGACAGACAACTAATGAAAAACTGTTTTTT. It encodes CASSPGQTTNEKLFF.

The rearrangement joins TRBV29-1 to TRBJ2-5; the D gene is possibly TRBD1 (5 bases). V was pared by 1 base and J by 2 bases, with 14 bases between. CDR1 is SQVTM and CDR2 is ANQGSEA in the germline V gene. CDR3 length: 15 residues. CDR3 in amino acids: CSVEGLVTDQETQYF. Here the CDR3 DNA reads TGCAGCGTTGAAGGTTTGGTGACAGATCAAGAGACCCAGTACTTC.

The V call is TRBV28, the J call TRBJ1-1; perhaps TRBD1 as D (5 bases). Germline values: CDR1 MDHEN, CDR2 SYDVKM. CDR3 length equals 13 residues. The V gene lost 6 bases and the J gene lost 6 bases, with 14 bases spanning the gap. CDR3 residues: CASSPGGFAEAFF. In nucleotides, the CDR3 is TGTGCCAGCAGCCCGGGGGGGTTCGCTGAAGCTTTCTTT. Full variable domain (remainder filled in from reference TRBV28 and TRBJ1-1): DVKVTQSSRYLVKRTGEKVFLECVQDMDHENMFWYRQDPGLGLRLIYFSYDVKMKEKGDIPEGYSVSREKKERFSLILESASTNQTSMYLCASSPGGFAEAFFGQGTRLTVV.

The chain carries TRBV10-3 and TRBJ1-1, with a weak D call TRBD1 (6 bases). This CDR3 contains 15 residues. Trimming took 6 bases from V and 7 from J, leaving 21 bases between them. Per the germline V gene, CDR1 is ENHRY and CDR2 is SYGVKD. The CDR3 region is CAISITKGGVGEAFF. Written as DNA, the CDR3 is TGTGCCATCAGCATTACGAAGGGGGGGGTGGGTGAAGCTTTCTTT.

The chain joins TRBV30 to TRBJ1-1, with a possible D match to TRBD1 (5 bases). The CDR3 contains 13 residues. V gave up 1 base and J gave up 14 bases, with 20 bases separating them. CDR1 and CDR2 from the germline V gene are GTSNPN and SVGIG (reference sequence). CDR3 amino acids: CAWSADGTFGAFF. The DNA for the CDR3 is TGTGCCTGGAGTGCGGACGGTACCTTTGGGGCCTTCTTT.

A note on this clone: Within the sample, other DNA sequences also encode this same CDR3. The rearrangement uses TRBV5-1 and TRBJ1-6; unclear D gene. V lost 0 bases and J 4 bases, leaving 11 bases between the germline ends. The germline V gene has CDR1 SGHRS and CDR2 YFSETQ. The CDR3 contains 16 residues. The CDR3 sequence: CASSLDWTTYNSPLHF. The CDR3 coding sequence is TGCGCCAGCAGCTTGGACTGGACTACTTATAATTCACCCCTCCACTTT.

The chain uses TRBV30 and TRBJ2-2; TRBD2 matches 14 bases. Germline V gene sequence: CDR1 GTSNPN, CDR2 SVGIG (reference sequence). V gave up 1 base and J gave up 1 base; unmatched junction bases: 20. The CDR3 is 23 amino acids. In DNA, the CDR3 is TGTGCCTGGAGTGCATCCAGGGTGCACGGAGCCGGACTAGCGGGAGGGAACACCGGGGAGCTGTTTTTT. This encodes CAWSASRVHGAGLAGGNTGELFF.

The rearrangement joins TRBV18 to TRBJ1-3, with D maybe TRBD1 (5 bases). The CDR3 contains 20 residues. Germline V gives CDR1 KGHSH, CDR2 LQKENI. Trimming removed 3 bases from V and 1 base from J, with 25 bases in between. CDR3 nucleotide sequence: TGTGCCAGCTCACCGGTCTTGACTCAGGGAAGCACCAAATCTGGAAACACCATATATTTT. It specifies CASSPVLTQGSTKSGNTIYF.

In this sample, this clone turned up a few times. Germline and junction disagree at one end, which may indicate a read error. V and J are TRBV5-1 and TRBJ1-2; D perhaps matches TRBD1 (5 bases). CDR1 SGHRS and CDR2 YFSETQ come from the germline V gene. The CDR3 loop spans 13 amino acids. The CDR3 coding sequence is TGCGCCAGCAGCGTCAACAGGAACTATGGCTGCACCTTC. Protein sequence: CASSVNRNYGCTF.

In DNA, the CDR3 is TGCAGCGTTGGTGGAGGGCCTGGAAACACCATATATTTT. It codes for CSVGGGPGNTIYF. The chain employs TRBV29-1 and TRBJ1-3; D is unclear. This CDR3 contains 13 residues. Germline loops: CDR1 SQVTM, CDR2 ANQGSEA. V lost 4 bases to trimming and J lost 2 bases, with 9 bases between them.

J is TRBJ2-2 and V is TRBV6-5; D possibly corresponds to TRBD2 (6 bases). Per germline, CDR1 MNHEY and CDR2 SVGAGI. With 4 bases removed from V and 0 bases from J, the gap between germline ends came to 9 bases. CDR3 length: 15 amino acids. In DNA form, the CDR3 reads TGTGCCAGCAGTTCCCGGGAGACGAACACCGGGGAGCTGTTTTTT. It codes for CASSSRETNTGELFF.

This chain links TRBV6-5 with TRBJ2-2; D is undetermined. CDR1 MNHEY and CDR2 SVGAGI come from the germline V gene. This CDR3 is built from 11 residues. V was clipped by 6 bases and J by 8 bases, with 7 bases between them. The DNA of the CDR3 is TGTGCCAGCAGCCACCGGGGGGAGCTGTTTTTT. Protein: CASSHRGELFF.

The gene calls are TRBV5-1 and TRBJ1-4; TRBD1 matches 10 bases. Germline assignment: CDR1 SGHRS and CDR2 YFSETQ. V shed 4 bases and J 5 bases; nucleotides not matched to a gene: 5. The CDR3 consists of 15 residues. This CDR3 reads CASSPTGQGNEKLFF. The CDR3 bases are TGCGCCAGCAGCCCAACGGGACAGGGGAATGAAAAACTGTTTTTT.

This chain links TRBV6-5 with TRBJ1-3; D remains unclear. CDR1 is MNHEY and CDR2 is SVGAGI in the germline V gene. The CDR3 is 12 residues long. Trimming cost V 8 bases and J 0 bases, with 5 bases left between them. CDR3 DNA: TGTGCCAGCTCGGGCTCTGGAAACACCATATATTTT. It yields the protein CASSGSGNTIYF.

The CDR3 DNA is TGTGCCAGCAGTCACGACACCTTCTATGGCTACACCTTC. Protein: CASSHDTFYGYTF. The chain joins TRBV27 to TRBJ1-2; the D is unclear. Germline V gene data show CDR1 as MNHEY and CDR2 as SMNVEV (reference sequence). The CDR3 is 13 amino acids. V was pared by 5 bases and J by 4 bases, with 11 bases between.

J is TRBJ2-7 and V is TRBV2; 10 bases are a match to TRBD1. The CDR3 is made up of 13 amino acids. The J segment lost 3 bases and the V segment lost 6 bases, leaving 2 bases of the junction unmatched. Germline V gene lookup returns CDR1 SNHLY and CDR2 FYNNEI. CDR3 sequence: CASSGQGGYEQYF. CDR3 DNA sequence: TGTGCCAGCAGCGGACAGGGGGGCTACGAGCAGTACTTC.

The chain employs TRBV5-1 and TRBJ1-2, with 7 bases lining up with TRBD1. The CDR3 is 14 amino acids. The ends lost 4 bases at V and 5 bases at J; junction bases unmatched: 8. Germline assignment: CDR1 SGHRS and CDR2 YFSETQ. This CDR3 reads CASSPTGSLYGYTF. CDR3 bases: TGCGCCAGCAGCCCGACAGGGTCGCTTTATGGCTACACCTTC.